The rows below give T cell receptor beta chains drawn from one sample of a study of technical replicates of blood from a handful of donors. Clones were sequenced by immunoSEQ multiplex PCR, and TCRdb holds only the in-frame ones, with some missing. The table records 60,000 to 95,000 clones, roughly 91% of them present only once. Material for sequencing was T cells isolated from PBMCs. The source of these receptors is a human donor in good health. Some clones in this sample may be carry-over from other donors' samples. Both conserved end residues are trimmed from each CDR3.

len,j_gene,v_gene,CDR3aa
13,TRBJ1-2,TRBV5-1,ASSLRTGGGYGYT
11,TRBJ1-1,TRBV5-1,ASSLNSNTEAF
15,TRBJ2-1,TRBV18,ASSELNRGPSYNEQF
14,TRBJ1-5,TRBV7-9,ASSLDRGGSNQPQH
15,TRBJ2-7,TRBV28,ASSLFGSPQLSYEQY
13,TRBJ2-3,TRBV5-1,ATRAGTGGTDTQY
11,TRBJ1-5,TRBV28,ASRPVSNQPQH
8,TRBJ2-5,TRBV6-1,ASSEQGVY
13,TRBJ2-1,TRBV4-3,ASSQAGGPYNEQF
11,TRBJ1-4,TRBV5-8,ASSLAQGGELF
9,TRBJ1-2,TRBV30,AWYTGPRYT
12,TRBJ2-3,TRBV7-9,ASSLMGATDTQY
17,TRBJ2-1,TRBV19,ASSTARQGDRLYYNEQF
13,TRBJ2-1,TRBV30,AWSVGQGVYNEQF
11,TRBJ2-7,TRBV6-1,ASSVQGPYEQY
13,TRBJ1-1,TRBV30,AWSVFGGGNTEAF
11,TRBJ1-1,TRBV28,ASSLPQVTEAF
13,TRBJ1-1,TRBV5-4,ASSYLDRGDTEAF
13,TRBJ1-4,TRBV5-1,ASSPPTGNNEKLF
12,TRBJ2-3,TRBV5-4,ASSLDRSTDTQY
14,TRBJ2-1,TRBV4-1,ASSQDILAGVHEQF
12,TRBJ1-2,TRBV7-8,ASSLGPMTGGYT
15,TRBJ2-4,TRBV19,ASSIGVPGSTKNIQY
13,TRBJ2-7,TRBV6-5,ASSLFPGRPSEQY
13,TRBJ1-3,TRBV18,ASSPLQGTGNTIY
13,TRBJ2-1,TRBV5-1,ASRDGLAGGNEQF
14,TRBJ2-1,TRBV14,ASSPMRALIGNEQF